This TCR beta chain appears in the sequencing data of a study of blood T cell repertoires in COVID-19. Looking at the study overall: From T cells, B-cell-depleted T cells, or PBMCs came the material, which was cDNA or gDNA.

TCRdb's copy holds only in-frame clones and misses some; the assay was immunoSEQ multiplex PCR. The repertoire includes approximately 140,000 clones, over 80% of them detected once, and roughly 10% sits in the top ten. The germline V and J ends were trimmed by 4 bases and 2 bases, with 7 bases remaining between them. CDR1 and CDR2 from the germline V gene are SQVTM and ANQGSEA. The CDR3 runs 12 residues. Sequencing was carried out using peripheral blood. The receptor comes from a man aged 35 to 55 with active or convalescent COVID-19. The chain combines TRBV29-1 with TRBJ2-3, with D tentatively TRBD2 (5 bases). This CDR3 reads CSVGGNTDTQYF. DNA of the CDR3: TGCAGCGTTGGAGGGAACACAGATACGCAGTATTTT.